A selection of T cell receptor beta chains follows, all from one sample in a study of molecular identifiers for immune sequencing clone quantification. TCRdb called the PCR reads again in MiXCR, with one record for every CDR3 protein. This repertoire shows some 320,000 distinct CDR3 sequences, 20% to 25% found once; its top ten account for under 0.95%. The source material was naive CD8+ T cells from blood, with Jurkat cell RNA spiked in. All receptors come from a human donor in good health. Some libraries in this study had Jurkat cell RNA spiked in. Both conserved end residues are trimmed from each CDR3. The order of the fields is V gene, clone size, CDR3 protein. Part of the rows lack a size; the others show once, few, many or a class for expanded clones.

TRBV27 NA ASSSPGTGGYEQY
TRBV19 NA ASSPWTSGVEQY
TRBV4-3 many ASRNGQGPNTEAF
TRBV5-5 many ASSVDRYQETQY
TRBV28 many ASTHGTGDGEQY
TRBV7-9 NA ASSSQPGRKY
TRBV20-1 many SATDREGFYEQY
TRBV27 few ASSLWGKAYNSPLH
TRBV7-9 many ASSLDAGIMNTEAF
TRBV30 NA AWNSGPGTRDEQS
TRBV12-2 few ASRPRFGQRTTEQY
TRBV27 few ASSPTSGGAWEQF
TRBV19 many ASSMDWRTDTQY
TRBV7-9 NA ASSPDGLGTEAF
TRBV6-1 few ASSKFVDDLPYNEQF
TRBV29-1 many SVEDPRAPDTQY
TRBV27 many ASSLGLGTQY
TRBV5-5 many ASSLDLAGYADTQY
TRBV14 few ASSQGPGRRLTDTQY
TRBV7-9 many ASRGPETQY
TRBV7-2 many ASSLKGAKAF
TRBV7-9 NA ASSDSRTSEQY
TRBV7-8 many ASSLRTGKTEAF